This T cell receptor beta chain emerged from a study of shared clonotypes between healthy human individuals. Assay used: immunoSEQ multiplex PCR; TCRdb lists only in-frame clones, some missing. The sample yields roughly 2.2 million clones, 85% to 95% seen once. Germline loops: CDR1 SGHDN, CDR2 FVKESK. V shed 4 bases and J shed 5 bases, with 17 bases lying between them. The CDR3 is 15 residues long. The V and J genes are TRBV14 and TRBJ2-5; D might be TRBD1 (6 bases). The sample taken for sequencing was naive CD4+ T cells from PBMCs. Subset: CD45RA+ positively selected. The source of this sequence is a young man in good health. Some clones in this sample may be carry-over from other donors' samples. The CDR3 coding sequence is TGTGCCAGCAGCCGGATGCAGGGGATCTTGGAGACCCAGTACTTC. Its translation is CASSRMQGILETQYF.